Below, 22 T cell receptor beta chains from the same sample are listed, as sequenced in a study of OX40 agonist ivuxolimab in advanced cancers. Repertoires were generated with immunoSEQ multiplex PCR, while TCRdb's copy carries only in-frame clones and drops some. The repertoire has 50,000 to 75,000 clones, 65% to 90% of them found once; the top ten carry 0.55% to 0.6%. This sample comprised CD4+ or CD8+ T cells sorted from blood, obtained in a trial of the OX40 agonist ivuxolimab. These receptors were obtained from an adult with an advanced solid tumor such as melanoma, head and neck, liver or kidney cancer.

Here the CDR3 DNA reads TGTGCCAGCAGCCGCCAAGAGACCCAGTACTTC. Its translation is CASSRQETQYF. The genes are TRBV5-6 and TRBJ2-5; D call uncertain. The germline V gene encodes CDR1 SGHDT and CDR2 YYEEEE. The CDR3 has 11 amino acids. Trimming left V 4 bases short and J 1 base short, with 2 bases between. Full variable domain (rest looked up from reference TRBV5-6 and TRBJ2-5): DAGVTQSPTHLIKTRGQQVTLRCSPKSGHDTVSWYQQALGQGPQFIFQYYEEEERQRGNFPDRFSGHQFPNYSSELNVNALLLGDSALYLCASSRQETQYFGPGTRLLVL.

This clone has more than one count but fewer than ten. DNA for the CDR3: TGTGCCAGCTCACCACCGCTGGAGTTCTATGGCTACACCTTC. This gives the protein CASSPPLEFYGYTF. The V call is TRBV18, the J call TRBJ1-2; D not resolved. The V end was cut by 0 bases, the J end by 4 bases, with 9 bases between. The CDR3 loop spans 14 amino acids. Germline V gene data show CDR1 as KGHSH and CDR2 as LQKENI. Looking up the rest from reference TRBV18 and TRBJ1-2 gives the full variable domain: NAGVMQNPRHLVRRRGQEARLRCSPMKGHSHVYWYRQLPEEGLKFMVYLQKENIIDESGMPKERFSAEFPKEGPSILRIQQVVRGDSAAYFCASSPPLEFYGYTFGSGTRLTVV.

CDR3 sequence reads: CASSSGQWGARLSYEQYF. CDR3 nucleotides: TGTGCCAGCAGCTCCGGGCAATGGGGGGCAAGACTTTCCTACGAGCAGTACTTC. V and J are TRBV28 and TRBJ2-7, with D perhaps given as TRBD1 or TRBD2 (6 bases each). Germline V gene data show CDR1 as MDHEN and CDR2 as SYDVKM. Trimming removed 6 bases at V and 1 base at J, with 25 bases between. CDR3 size: 18 residues. Complete variable domain (other parts from reference TRBV28 and TRBJ2-7): DVKVTQSSRYLVKRTGEKVFLECVQDMDHENMFWYRQDPGLGLRLIYFSYDVKMKEKGDIPEGYSVSREKKERFSLILESASTNQTSMYLCASSSGQWGARLSYEQYFGPGTRLTVT.

The genes are TRBV2 and TRBJ2-1; tentative D call: TRBD2 (6 bases). V lost 11 bases, J lost 6 bases, and 17 bases lay in between. The CDR3 sequence is 13 residues long. The germline CDR1 and CDR2 sequences are SNHLY and FYNNEI. Written as DNA, the CDR3 is TGTGCCTTCGGGGAGGCGTCGGGCAATGAGCAGTTCTTC. Its protein is CAFGEASGNEQFF.

The chain employs TRBV7-7 and TRBJ1-3, with D unclear. This CDR3 is built from 14 residues. Germline V gene sequence: CDR1 SSHAT, CDR2 FNYEAQ (reference sequence). Trimming stripped 5 bases from V and 0 bases from J, with 8 bases between. The CDR3 loop reads CASSPSPSGNTIYF. The DNA for the CDR3 is TGTGCCAGCAGCCCATCCCCCTCTGGAAACACCATATATTTT.

The chain recombines TRBV19 with TRBJ1-2; D may be TRBD1 (5 bases). V lost 7 bases to trimming and J lost 4 bases, with 25 bases between them. Germline V gene sequence: CDR1 LNHDA, CDR2 SQIVND (reference sequence). The CDR3 extends over 17 amino acids. CDR3 in DNA: TGTGCCAGTACCCGCGGCGTGGGGCCAGGAAGTTTCTATGGCTACACCTTC. Translating gives CASTRGVGPGSFYGYTF.

The chain combines TRBV5-1 with TRBJ2-7, with TRBD2 identical over 9 bases. The germline V gene encodes CDR1 SGHRS and CDR2 YFSETQ. The CDR3 consists of 15 residues. The V and J ends lost 4 bases and 2 bases, in that order; junction bases with no gene match: 7. CDR3 in amino acids: CASSPAGGLTYEQYF. As DNA, the CDR3 is TGCGCCAGCAGCCCGGCGGGGGGGCTGACCTACGAGCAGTACTTC.

The rearrangement joins TRBV28 to TRBJ2-7, with 8 bases matching TRBD2. The CDR3 is 15 amino acids. Germline V gene sequence: CDR1 MDHEN, CDR2 SYDVKM. J gave up 7 bases and V 5 bases, and 13 bases lay outside the gene matches. The CDR3 nucleotides are TGTGCCAGCAGTCCGGCGGGGGGCGCCCCCGTGGAGCAGTACTTC. Translated: CASSPAGGAPVEQYF. The whole variable domain, remainder taken from reference TRBV28 and TRBJ2-7, is DVKVTQSSRYLVKRTGEKVFLECVQDMDHENMFWYRQDPGLGLRLIYFSYDVKMKEKGDIPEGYSVSREKKERFSLILESASTNQTSMYLCASSPAGGAPVEQYFGPGTRLTVT.

This chain links TRBV7-9 with TRBJ2-5; 8 nucleotides line up with TRBD1. V dropped 5 bases and J dropped 1; count of bases not matched to a gene: 6. Germline V gene lookup returns CDR1 SEHNR and CDR2 FQNEAQ (reference sequence). The CDR3 is 15 residues long. The CDR3 region has the DNA TGTGCCAGCAGCGGGCGGACAGGGTTCCAAGAGACCCAGTACTTC. Its protein product is CASSGRTGFQETQYF.

This clone was detected once. The V call is TRBV7-8, the J call TRBJ2-5; 9 bases fit TRBD1. The CDR3 has 13 amino acids. V lost 3 bases and J lost 11; bases outside the gene matches: 7. CDR1 is SGHVS and CDR2 is FQNEAQ in the germline V gene. The CDR3 spells CASSLGQGREQYF. The CDR3 nucleotides read TGTGCCAGCAGCTTGGGACAGGGTCGAGAGCAGTACTTC.

This clone appeared once. The chain combines TRBV4-1 with TRBJ1-1; unclear D gene. Germline loops: CDR1 MGHRA, CDR2 YSYEKL. The CDR3 has 12 residues. With 1 base removed from V and 4 bases from J, the gap between germline ends came to 4 bases. The CDR3 sequence: CASSQALTEAFF. The CDR3 DNA is TGCGCCAGCAGCCAAGCACTCACTGAAGCTTTCTTT.

The chain joins TRBV9 to TRBJ1-3; D gene uncertain. Per germline, CDR1 SGDLS and CDR2 YYNGEE. This CDR3 is 14 amino acids long. Trimming shortened V by 0 bases and J by 0 bases, and 4 bases separated the two germline ends. CDR3 protein: CASSVEPSGNTIYF. The CDR3 DNA is TGTGCCAGCAGCGTAGAACCCTCTGGAAACACCATATATTTT.

The chain links TRBV6-6 to TRBJ1-5; tentatively, D is TRBD1 (6 bases). V was trimmed by 6 bases and J by 0 bases, leaving 12 bases between them. Germline values: CDR1 MNHNY, CDR2 SVGAGI (reference sequence). This CDR3 contains 15 residues. The CDR3 loop reads CASRRTEDSNQPQHF. The CDR3 bases are TGTGCCAGCAGGCGGACAGAAGATAGCAATCAGCCCCAGCATTTT.

The chain carries TRBV27 and TRBJ1-1, with a weak D call TRBD1 (5 bases). The CDR3 totals 14 residues. Trimming removed 3 bases at V and 7 bases at J, with 15 bases between. The germline V gene has CDR1 MNHEY and CDR2 SMNVEV (reference sequence). The CDR3 sequence is CASSFLTGGNEAFF. CDR3 nucleotides: TGTGCCAGCAGTTTCTTAACCGGGGGGAATGAAGCTTTCTTT.

The chain carries TRBV9 and TRBJ2-5, with unresolved D. The V and J ends lost 1 base and 3 bases respectively, with 13 bases between them. Germline CDR1 is SGDLS and CDR2 is YYNGEE. This CDR3 is 15 amino acids long. CDR3 sequence reads: CASSVSSGPEETQYF. CDR3 in DNA: TGTGCCAGCAGCGTATCTAGTGGGCCCGAAGAGACCCAGTACTTC. Together with reference TRBV9 and TRBJ2-5, the CDR3 gives the full variable domain: DSGVTQTPKHLITATGQRVTLRCSPRSGDLSVYWYQQSLDQGLQFLIQYYNGEERAKGNILERFSAQQFPDLHSELNLSSLELGDSALYFCASSVSSGPEETQYFGPGTRLLVL.

The chain links TRBV30 to TRBJ1-5, with D tentatively TRBD1 (5 bases). CDR1 is GTSNPN and CDR2 is SVGIG in the germline V gene (reference sequence). The CDR3 contains 17 residues. Trimming took off 2 bases at V and 4 bases at J, with 21 bases between the two ends. CDR3 protein: CAWSPRSSLGGNQPQHF. CDR3 DNA: TGTGCCTGGAGTCCCCGGTCGTCGTTGGGGGGGAATCAGCCCCAGCATTTT.

The chain recombines TRBV7-6 with TRBJ2-2; 7 bases match TRBD1. This CDR3 is built from 14 residues. CDR1 and CDR2 from the germline V gene are SGHVS and FNYEAQ. V trimming: 6 bases; J trimming: 1 base; junction bases outside the gene matches: 2. For the CDR3, the DNA is TGTGCCAGCAGGACAGGGCGGAACACCGGGGAGCTGTTTTTT. Translated, it gives CASRTGRNTGELFF.

The chain is built from TRBV28 and TRBJ2-1; the D gene is possibly TRBD1 (5 bases). Trimming shortened V by 4 bases and J by 10 bases, and 17 bases separated the two germline ends. Germline loops: CDR1 MDHEN, CDR2 SYDVKM. This CDR3 has 14 amino acids. Here the CDR3 reads CASSWAGHREEQFF. The CDR3 DNA reads TGTGCCAGCAGTTGGGCAGGGCACCGCGAGGAGCAGTTCTTC.

The chain links TRBV18 to TRBJ1-5, with a tentative D call TRBD1 (6 bases). V was trimmed by 4 bases and J by 2 bases, leaving 12 bases between them. The germline V gene has CDR1 KGHSH and CDR2 LQKENI. There are 15 residues in the CDR3. The CDR3 is CASSQGGGGNQPQHF. The DNA for the CDR3 is TGTGCCAGCTCACAAGGGGGAGGGGGCAATCAGCCCCAGCATTTT.

This chain joins TRBV2 and TRBJ2-7, with 8 nucleotides matching TRBD2. This CDR3 has 14 amino acids. V dropped 7 bases and J dropped 7; count of bases not matched to a gene: 12. Germline V CDR1 and CDR2: SNHLY, FYNNEI. The CDR3 bases are TGTGCCAGCACCGTGGAGCGGGAGAGTGGGGAGCAGTACTTC. It yields the protein CASTVERESGEQYF.

The V and J genes are TRBV4-1 and TRBJ2-5, with D unresolved. This CDR3 is built from 15 residues. CDR1 and CDR2 (germline): MGHRA, YSYEKL. The V gene lost 1 base and the J gene lost 1 base, with 10 bases spanning the gap. The CDR3, as DNA: TGCGCCAGCAGCCAAGCCCCGACCAGCCAAGAGACCCAGTACTTC. The encoded protein is CASSQAPTSQETQYF.

V is TRBV4-2 and J is TRBJ1-6; 10 bases align to TRBD1. Germline CDR1 is LGHNA and CDR2 is YNFKEQ. There are 16 residues in the CDR3. J was trimmed by 13 bases and V by 3 bases; bases with no gene match: 12. CDR3: CASSQGTGTGVLPLHF. For the CDR3, the DNA is TGTGCCAGCAGCCAGGGAACCGGGACAGGGGTTTTGCCCCTCCACTTT.